This T cell receptor beta chain was identified in a study of blood T cell repertoires in COVID-19 (dated by TCRdb to about 2020). With respect to the entire study: The collaborator samples originated in the United States, Italy and Spain and spanned the acute and convalescent phases of COVID-19. The samples were drawn from the first 160 participants of the ongoing ImmuneRACE study and from 950 to 1,500 subjects provided by 6 global collaborators. The dataset comprised deeply sampled blood TCRbeta repertoires from subjects exposed to, actively infected with, or recovered from COVID-19. A de-identified subject ID, COVID-19 status, age in years and sex were almost always included in the sample metadata. The repertoires were made available in a free public database intended to serve as a resource for research on the immune response to SARS-CoV-2. The prospective study material was composed of cDNA or gDNA derived from T cells, B-cell-depleted T cells, or PBMCs. Where HLA class I and class II types were available, the types were taken from metadata supplied by the sample provider, not from assay-based typing.

Turning to this clone: This receptor's antigen is unknown. One base away there is no much larger clone; base qualities are not given.

The immunoSEQ Assay, a bias-controlled multiplex PCR, was used to amplify TCRbeta CDR3 regions from genomic DNA. As for how the authors treated the data: Nucleated cell counts per sample were estimated from amplification of reference gene primers within the assay. To quantify the absolute abundance of each unique TCRbeta CDR3 rearrangement, sequence reads were collapsed and filtered. For each sample, productive Simpson clonality was calculated by taking the square root of Simpson's diversity index across productive rearrangements. TCRdb limited this immuneACCESS table to in-frame rearrangements with V and J called. A share of clones is missing; checked studies link under half to unresolved V genes, and the rest is unexplained. V and J calls and clone size are as listed in that table; D and trimming were resolved from the DNA. This sample holds under 400,000 clones; around nine tenths were observed only once. The ten largest account for just over 1% of the sample.

Including the terminal cysteine and phenylalanine, the CDR3 comprises 15 residues. The CDR3 DNA has 45 bases and is translated from base 1. Deletion took 10 bases off V and 1 base off J, with a span of 19 bases between the germline ends. From a lookup of the germline V gene (reference sequence), CDR1 and CDR2 are LNHDA and SQIVND. Participants in the prospective study were aged about 18 to 95 years, lived in under 30 United States geographic areas, and enrolled through a virtual design. Cohort assignment in the prospective study relied on participant-reported clinical history from a screening survey and a study questionnaire. Exposed participants were defined as having been in contact with someone with a PCR-confirmed or clinician-diagnosed COVID-19 case within 2 weeks of study entry. In the prospective study, mobile phlebotomists collected whole blood, serum and a nasopharyngeal or oropharyngeal swab from each participant. Over a roughly two-month period, participants in the prospective study had the option of providing additional blood draws and questionnaires. Before DNA extraction, prospective study blood samples were shipped either frozen or at room temperature.

Study-level results and caveats: The amount of clinical and demographic metadata varied by source and participant and was provided uncurated.

The chain is encoded by TRBV19 joined to TRBJ1-1, and possibly TRBD1, on 6 matching bases. The clonotype originates from a woman aged 30 to 39 who had been exposed to COVID-19. Material: PBMCs or T cells enriched from blood (not recorded which). The sequenced DNA is TGTGCCACCAACCCCCTCGGGGGGCGGAACACTGAAGCTTTCTTT. Translated, this is CATNPLGGRNTEAFF.